This T cell receptor (beta chain) is drawn from a study of blood T cells in healthy people across ages. General study findings and limits: It was not possible, with unsorted PBMCs, to conclusively compare naive and antigen-experienced cells. CMV status of donors was not determined, possibly confounding expanded clonotype changes.

With a J-beta primer mix and a sample-barcoded 5' primer, a second PCR ran about 7 to 11 cycles. TCRdb passed the 5' RACE reads through MiXCR, listing each CDR3 protein once. The repertoire holds approximately 490,000 distinct CDR3 sequences, with 24% as singletons. This clonotype was observed a few times. The antigen remains unidentified. Germline CDR1 reads SGHTA; CDR2 reads FQGTGA. CDR3 length: 15 residues. Trimming stripped 5 bases from V and 4 bases from J, with 17 bases between. This sample was also put to use in a study of T cells of mothers and their children. That work contributes: A few healthy Caucasian mothers served as donors, and their six children did as well. Second-round PCR products received sample barcodes and 2-4 random nucleotides from the M1S primer.

The TCR originated in a boy aged 5-17 years in good health. The material sequenced was blood. V is TRBV7-3 and J is TRBJ2-5, with D tentatively TRBD1 or TRBD2 (6 bases each). CDR3 sequence (DNA): TGTGCCAGCAGCCCCCTCGTCGGGGGCCGAGAGACCCAGTACTTC. Amino acid sequence: CASSPLVGGRETQYF.